The source of this TCR beta chain is a study of regulatory and conventional T cells in RAG deficiency. As to this clone: Its antigen remains unknown.

The CDR3 consists of 17 residues. The V gene's germline CDR1 is LNHDA and CDR2 SQIVND (reference sequence). Between the trimmed V and J ends, which lost 8 bases and 0 bases, there was a span of 20 bases. General study findings and limits: RAG-deficient patients showed markedly lower Shannon entropy and higher Simpson indices than control T-cell subsets. Shorter CDR3s in all patient subsets; >80% Treg-Tconv overlap in Omenn. Treg unique TCR beta sequences were 80 to 100-fold fewer in Omenn syndrome and CID/AS patients than controls.

Generated by immunoSEQ multiplex PCR, the TCRdb table keeps only in-frame clones and is missing some. The data contain about 30,000 clones, around 90% of them seen just once; the ten biggest clones take up over 0.8%. Blood CD4+ CD25-high CD127-low regulatory T cells supplied the genomic DNA template. The same data also went into a second study, on regulatory T cells. Turning to that study: The primer mix had 52 TRBV and 13 TRBJ primers. Regulatory T cells showed the strongest V-J pair restriction and V/J gene skewing among patient repertoires.

The receptor comes from a human donor in good health. The sequenced sample was Tregs sorted from blood. The rearrangement links TRBV19 to TRBJ1-5; D is unresolved. DNA for the CDR3: TGTGCCAGTTCGAGGGTGGCTGCATCGTATAGCAATCAGCCCCAGCATTTT. This translates into CASSRVAASYSNQPQHF.